This entry is about one TCR beta chain. Its antigen remains undetermined. Base-call qualities are not available, and no considerably larger clone is one nucleotide away. The source of the sample is a study of blood T cell repertoires in COVID-19 (dated by TCRdb to the early 2020s). About the investigation overall: Samples covering the acute and convalescent phases of COVID-19 were provided by collaborators in the United States, Italy and Spain. Nearly every sample came with metadata listing a de-identified subject ID, COVID-19 status, age in years and sex. Subjects who had been exposed to COVID-19, were actively infected with it, or had recovered from it provided the deeply sampled blood TCRbeta repertoires that made up the dataset. The repertoires were released in a freely available public database intended as a resource for research on the immune response to SARS-CoV-2. The samples were drawn from two sources: the first 160 participants of the ongoing ImmuneRACE study, and some 1,300 subjects contributed by 6 global collaborators. The material from the prospective study consisted of cDNA or gDNA derived from T cells, B-cell-depleted T cells, or PBMCs. Where available, HLA class I and class II types were taken from metadata supplied by the sample provider and were not determined by assay-based typing. General findings and caveats noted by the study authors: The amount of clinical and demographic metadata varied by source and participant and was provided uncurated.

Reading from cysteine to phenylalanine, the CDR3 counts 12 amino acids. Only the CDR3 region is kept as DNA, spanning 36 bases read in frame from base 1. As encoded in the germline V gene (reference sequence), CDR1 is SGHNT while CDR2 is YYREEE. A distance of 3 bases separates the germline ends of V and J, which lose 3 bases and 3 bases respectively. One collaborating source in Seattle enrolled patients while the patients were actively infected and followed the patients over time throughout the course of disease. Collaborating institutions collected whole blood in K2EDTA tubes following their own protocols. For TCRbeta analysis, collaborators shipped samples as frozen whole blood, isolated PBMCs, or DNA extracted from either of those sample types. The immunoSEQ Assay, a bias-controlled multiplex PCR, was used to amplify TCRbeta CDR3 regions from genomic DNA. As for the original processing: The number of nucleated cells in each sample was estimated from the amplification of reference gene primers within the assay. To quantify the absolute abundance of each unique TCRbeta CDR3 rearrangement, sequence reads were collapsed and filtered. For each sample, productive Simpson clonality was calculated as the square root of Simpson's diversity index across productive rearrangements. Imported from immuneACCESS, the table was reduced by TCRdb to in-frame sequences with V and J called. These copies leave out some clones; in studies compared against another copy, an unresolved V gene accounts for under half, and the cause of the remainder is not known. V and J calls and clone size are as listed in that table; D and trimming were resolved from the DNA. The sample table records some 240,000 clones; 90% of these occur just once. The top ten clonotypes cover around 2.3% of the sample.

The chain employs TRBV5-4 and TRBJ1-4, with the D gene too uncertain to name. This TCR came from a woman aged 55-70 years with COVID-19, enrolled during active disease. What was sequenced was peripheral blood. CDR3 sequence: CASSSANEKLFF. The sequence in DNA is TGTGCCAGCAGCTCCGCTAATGAAAAACTGTTTTTT.